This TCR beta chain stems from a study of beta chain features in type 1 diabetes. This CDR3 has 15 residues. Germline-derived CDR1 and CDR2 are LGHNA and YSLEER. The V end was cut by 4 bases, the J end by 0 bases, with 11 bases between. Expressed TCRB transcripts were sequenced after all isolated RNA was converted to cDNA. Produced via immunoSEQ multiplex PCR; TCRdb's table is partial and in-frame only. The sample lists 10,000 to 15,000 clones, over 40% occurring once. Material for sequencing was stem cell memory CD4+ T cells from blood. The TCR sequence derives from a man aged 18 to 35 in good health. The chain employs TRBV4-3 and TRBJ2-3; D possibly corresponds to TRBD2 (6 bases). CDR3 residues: CASSLGLISTDTQYF. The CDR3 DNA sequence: TGCGCCAGCAGCCTCGGACTAATTAGCACAGATACGCAGTATTTT.